A selection of T cell receptor beta chains follows, all from one sample in a study of blood T cell repertoires in COVID-19. The table came from immunoSEQ multiplex PCR; TCRdb's copy has only in-frame clones and leaves some out. Altogether 150,000 to 200,000 clones are present, about 87% being singletons, with the ten largest covering 20% to 30%. The source material was peripheral blood. The receptors were sampled from a man in his fifties or sixties with acute or convalescent COVID-19. CDR3s include the opening cysteine and the closing phenylalanine or tryptophan. Some rows mark clone size as missing; the rest say once, few, many or name a class of expanded clone.

v_gene	len	j_gene	abundance	CDR3aa
TRBV9	16	TRBJ2-7	.	CASSVGGSGGSYEQYF
TRBV4-1	14	TRBJ1-2	.	CASSQDIVPGGYTF
TRBV24-1	13	TRBJ1-1	.	CATRGRGNTEAFF
TRBV7-9	17	TRBJ2-4	.	CASSPMDRELAKNIQYF
TRBV5-6	14	TRBJ1-1	.	CASSFGVVNTEAFF
TRBV19	17	TRBJ2-1	.	CASSMGGGVGQYNEQFF
TRBV3-1/TRBV3-2	16	TRBJ1-1	.	CASSQFPTGGFTEAFF
TRBV19	15	TRBJ1-1	few	CASNQPAGFNTEAFF
TRBV4-2	15	TRBJ1-1	.	CASSQESALNTEAFF
TRBV19	15	TRBJ1-5	.	CASSLERRGGQPQHF
TRBV6-6	15	TRBJ2-5	.	CASSSGAGGKKTQYF
TRBV11-2	14	TRBJ1-1	.	CASSLEAKNTEAFF
TRBV9	17	TRBJ2-3	.	CASSVGGRPRSTDTQYF
TRBV2	16	TRBJ2-1	.	CASSRGGLAGDNEQFF
TRBV9	13	TRBJ2-5	once	CASSVEARGTQYF
TRBV6-5	15	TRBJ1-1	.	CASTPRAGMNTEAFF
TRBV7-2	15	TRBJ2-1	.	CASSLASGAYNEQFF
TRBV29-1	13	TRBJ1-3	once	CSVTQGTGNTIYF
TRBV10-3	16	TRBJ2-3	.	CAITRGTGGDGDTQYF
TRBV18	13	TRBJ1-5	.	CASSSSPDQPQHF
TRBV19	17	TRBJ1-1	.	CASRRTGYLPMNTEAFF
TRBV19	16	TRBJ1-5	.	CASSIERRGGNQPQHF
TRBV7-2	12	TRBJ1-1	.	CASSFSGTEAFF
TRBV5-1	13	TRBJ1-2	.	CASSLATGDGYTF
TRBV4-1	16	TRBJ1-2	.	CASSQDLQVSGYGYTF
TRBV2	16	TRBJ1-6	.	CASSERAGGSDSPLHF
TRBV9	15	TRBJ2-3	.	CASGGRDSGRDTQYF
TRBV29-1	12	TRBJ2-5	.	CSVAGTQETQYF
TRBV27	14	TRBJ1-2	.	CASSLAGTNYGYTF
TRBV7-9	17	TRBJ1-4	.	CASSRHRGQSANEKLFF
TRBV7-6	14	TRBJ2-3	.	CASSYREKRDTQYF
TRBV2	13	TRBJ2-2	.	CASGGPNTGELFF
TRBV30	13	TRBJ2-7	.	CAWSVRGGNEQYF
TRBV21-1	16	TRBJ2-7	.	CASSNGDRGLRNEQYF
TRBV5-5	13	TRBJ2-5	.	CASSLILQETQYF
TRBV7-2	15	TRBJ2-1	.	CASSLDPGAHNEQFF
TRBV3-1/TRBV3-2	15	TRBJ2-7	.	CASRISVAGSYEQYF
TRBV5-4	13	TRBJ2-5	.	CASSFPDGETQYF
TRBV30	15	TRBJ2-2	once	CAWSRVGVNTGELFF
TRBV9	16	TRBJ1-2	.	CASSAEGANQGYGYTF
TRBV7-2	13	TRBJ1-5	once	CASTRASNQPQHF
TRBV9	14	TRBJ1-2	.	CASSVASEYYGYTF
TRBV25-1	14	TRBJ1-5	.	CASSETGGDQPQHF
TRBV6-5	16	TRBJ2-2	once	CASSYHRGLNTGELFF
TRBV4-1	16	TRBJ1-2	.	CASSQDRVDRGHGYTF
TRBV10-3	15	TRBJ1-2	once	CAISESRGQRGGYTF
TRBV24-1	14	TRBJ1-2	.	CATSEPPVNYGYTF
TRBV4-2	16	TRBJ2-7	.	CASSQDWTGETYEQYF
TRBV4-2	15	TRBJ1-5	.	CASSRDRGSNQPQHF
TRBV5-1	14	TRBJ1-3	.	CASSRTGAGNTIYF
TRBV19	16	TRBJ1-5	.	CASSIPGQGFNQPQHF